This section outlines one T cell receptor beta chain sequence together with its context. This sample stems from a study of blood T cell repertoires in COVID-19. Whole-study context: From the United States, Italy and Spain came samples of acute and convalescent COVID-19. The cDNA or gDNA used as material had been derived from T cells, B-cell-depleted T cells, or PBMCs.

Patients in Seattle were enrolled during active infection, then followed longitudinally. Original data processing: Estimation of nucleated cell counts was performed using reference gene primer amplification. Clones were read by immunoSEQ multiplex PCR, and TCRdb kept only the in-frame ones, dropping some. That table gives V, J and clone size, and the DNA gave D and trimming. This sample has some 250,000 clones, with about four fifths found just once. Germline CDR1 LNHDA, CDR2 SQIVND (reference sequence). This CDR3 has 14 residues. V lost 8 bases, J lost 3 bases, and 8 bases stayed unmatched. The clonotype was recovered from a woman at least 80 years old with COVID-19, enrolled during active disease. Sequenced input: peripheral blood. The J gene is TRBJ1-1, the V gene TRBV19, with 8 bases fitting TRBD1. The CDR3 region has the DNA TGTGCCAGTCTCCGGGACAGGTCCTACACTGAAGCTTTCTTT. It encodes CASLRDRSYTEAFF.